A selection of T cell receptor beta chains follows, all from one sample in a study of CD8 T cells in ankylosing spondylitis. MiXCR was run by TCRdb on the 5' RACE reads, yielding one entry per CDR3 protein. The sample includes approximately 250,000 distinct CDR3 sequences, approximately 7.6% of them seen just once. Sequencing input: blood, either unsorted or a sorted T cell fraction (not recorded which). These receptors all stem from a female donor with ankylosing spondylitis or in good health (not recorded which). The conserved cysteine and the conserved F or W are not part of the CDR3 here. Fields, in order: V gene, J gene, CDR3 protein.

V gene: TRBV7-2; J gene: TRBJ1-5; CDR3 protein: ASSLVAGEGQPQH
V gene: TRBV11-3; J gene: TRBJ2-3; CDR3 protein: ASSLVGLAGGHTDTQY
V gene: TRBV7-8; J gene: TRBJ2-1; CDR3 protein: ASSLRRDNEQF
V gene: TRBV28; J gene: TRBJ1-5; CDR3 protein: ASGQDRWTQPQH
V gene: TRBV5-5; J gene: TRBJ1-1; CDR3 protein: ASSLGVRTEAF
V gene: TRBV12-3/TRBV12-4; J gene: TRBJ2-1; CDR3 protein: ASSARLAGGLYNEQF
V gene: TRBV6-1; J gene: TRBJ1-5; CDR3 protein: ASTSSGGGNQPQH
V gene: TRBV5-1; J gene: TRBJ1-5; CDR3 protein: ASSPTGGNQPQH
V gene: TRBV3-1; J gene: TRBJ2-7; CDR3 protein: ASSQEMGGPPYEQY
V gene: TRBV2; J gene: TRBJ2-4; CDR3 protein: ASSERGYIQY
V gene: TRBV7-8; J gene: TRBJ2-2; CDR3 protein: ASSSDRAGELF
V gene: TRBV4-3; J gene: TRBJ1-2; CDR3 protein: ASSQEGRQGLGGYT
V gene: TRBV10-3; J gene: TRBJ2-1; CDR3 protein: AITGASGSGRDEQF
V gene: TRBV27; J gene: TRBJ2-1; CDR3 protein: ASRQGGDTYNEQF
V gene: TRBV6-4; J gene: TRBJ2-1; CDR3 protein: ASSAGLAPYNEQF
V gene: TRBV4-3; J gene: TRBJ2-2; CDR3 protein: ASSQDRSGRAVDGELF
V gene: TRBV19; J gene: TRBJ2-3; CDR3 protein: ASSAPNGRARTDTQY
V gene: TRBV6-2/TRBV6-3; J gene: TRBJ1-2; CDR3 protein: ASSQSSDPSDNYGYT
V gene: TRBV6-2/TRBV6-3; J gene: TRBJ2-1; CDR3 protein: ASNMLLGEQF
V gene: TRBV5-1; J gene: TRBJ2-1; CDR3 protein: ASSIGTLKYEQF
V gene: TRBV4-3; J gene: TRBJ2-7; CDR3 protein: ASSQDGGGKSGRSYEQY
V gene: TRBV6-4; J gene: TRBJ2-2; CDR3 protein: ASSEGTSGTGELF
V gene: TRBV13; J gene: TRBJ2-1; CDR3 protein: ASSWGGLAGPYNEQF
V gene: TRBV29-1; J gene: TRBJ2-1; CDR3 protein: SVGEGGPVNEQF
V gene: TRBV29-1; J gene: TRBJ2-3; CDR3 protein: SVDPLGQGDTQY
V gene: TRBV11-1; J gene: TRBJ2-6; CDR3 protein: ASSSTRREAGANVLT
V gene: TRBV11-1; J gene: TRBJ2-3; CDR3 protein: ASSLVSSGRSRRDTQY